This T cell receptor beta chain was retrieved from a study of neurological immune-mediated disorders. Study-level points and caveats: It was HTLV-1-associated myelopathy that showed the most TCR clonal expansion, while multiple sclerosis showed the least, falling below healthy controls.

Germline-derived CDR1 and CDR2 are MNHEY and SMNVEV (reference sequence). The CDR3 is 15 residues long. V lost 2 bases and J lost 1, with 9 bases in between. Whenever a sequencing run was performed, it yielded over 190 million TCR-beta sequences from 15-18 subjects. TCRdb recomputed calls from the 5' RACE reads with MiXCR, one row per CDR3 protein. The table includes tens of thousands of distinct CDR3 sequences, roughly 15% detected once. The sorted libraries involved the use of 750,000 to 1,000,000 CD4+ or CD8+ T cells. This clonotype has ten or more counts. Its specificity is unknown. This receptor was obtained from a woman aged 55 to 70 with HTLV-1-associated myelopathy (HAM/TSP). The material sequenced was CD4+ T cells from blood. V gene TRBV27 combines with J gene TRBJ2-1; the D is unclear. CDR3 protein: CASSLGAPSYNEQFF. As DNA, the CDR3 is TGTGCCAGCAGTTTAGGAGCGCCATCCTACAATGAGCAGTTCTTC.